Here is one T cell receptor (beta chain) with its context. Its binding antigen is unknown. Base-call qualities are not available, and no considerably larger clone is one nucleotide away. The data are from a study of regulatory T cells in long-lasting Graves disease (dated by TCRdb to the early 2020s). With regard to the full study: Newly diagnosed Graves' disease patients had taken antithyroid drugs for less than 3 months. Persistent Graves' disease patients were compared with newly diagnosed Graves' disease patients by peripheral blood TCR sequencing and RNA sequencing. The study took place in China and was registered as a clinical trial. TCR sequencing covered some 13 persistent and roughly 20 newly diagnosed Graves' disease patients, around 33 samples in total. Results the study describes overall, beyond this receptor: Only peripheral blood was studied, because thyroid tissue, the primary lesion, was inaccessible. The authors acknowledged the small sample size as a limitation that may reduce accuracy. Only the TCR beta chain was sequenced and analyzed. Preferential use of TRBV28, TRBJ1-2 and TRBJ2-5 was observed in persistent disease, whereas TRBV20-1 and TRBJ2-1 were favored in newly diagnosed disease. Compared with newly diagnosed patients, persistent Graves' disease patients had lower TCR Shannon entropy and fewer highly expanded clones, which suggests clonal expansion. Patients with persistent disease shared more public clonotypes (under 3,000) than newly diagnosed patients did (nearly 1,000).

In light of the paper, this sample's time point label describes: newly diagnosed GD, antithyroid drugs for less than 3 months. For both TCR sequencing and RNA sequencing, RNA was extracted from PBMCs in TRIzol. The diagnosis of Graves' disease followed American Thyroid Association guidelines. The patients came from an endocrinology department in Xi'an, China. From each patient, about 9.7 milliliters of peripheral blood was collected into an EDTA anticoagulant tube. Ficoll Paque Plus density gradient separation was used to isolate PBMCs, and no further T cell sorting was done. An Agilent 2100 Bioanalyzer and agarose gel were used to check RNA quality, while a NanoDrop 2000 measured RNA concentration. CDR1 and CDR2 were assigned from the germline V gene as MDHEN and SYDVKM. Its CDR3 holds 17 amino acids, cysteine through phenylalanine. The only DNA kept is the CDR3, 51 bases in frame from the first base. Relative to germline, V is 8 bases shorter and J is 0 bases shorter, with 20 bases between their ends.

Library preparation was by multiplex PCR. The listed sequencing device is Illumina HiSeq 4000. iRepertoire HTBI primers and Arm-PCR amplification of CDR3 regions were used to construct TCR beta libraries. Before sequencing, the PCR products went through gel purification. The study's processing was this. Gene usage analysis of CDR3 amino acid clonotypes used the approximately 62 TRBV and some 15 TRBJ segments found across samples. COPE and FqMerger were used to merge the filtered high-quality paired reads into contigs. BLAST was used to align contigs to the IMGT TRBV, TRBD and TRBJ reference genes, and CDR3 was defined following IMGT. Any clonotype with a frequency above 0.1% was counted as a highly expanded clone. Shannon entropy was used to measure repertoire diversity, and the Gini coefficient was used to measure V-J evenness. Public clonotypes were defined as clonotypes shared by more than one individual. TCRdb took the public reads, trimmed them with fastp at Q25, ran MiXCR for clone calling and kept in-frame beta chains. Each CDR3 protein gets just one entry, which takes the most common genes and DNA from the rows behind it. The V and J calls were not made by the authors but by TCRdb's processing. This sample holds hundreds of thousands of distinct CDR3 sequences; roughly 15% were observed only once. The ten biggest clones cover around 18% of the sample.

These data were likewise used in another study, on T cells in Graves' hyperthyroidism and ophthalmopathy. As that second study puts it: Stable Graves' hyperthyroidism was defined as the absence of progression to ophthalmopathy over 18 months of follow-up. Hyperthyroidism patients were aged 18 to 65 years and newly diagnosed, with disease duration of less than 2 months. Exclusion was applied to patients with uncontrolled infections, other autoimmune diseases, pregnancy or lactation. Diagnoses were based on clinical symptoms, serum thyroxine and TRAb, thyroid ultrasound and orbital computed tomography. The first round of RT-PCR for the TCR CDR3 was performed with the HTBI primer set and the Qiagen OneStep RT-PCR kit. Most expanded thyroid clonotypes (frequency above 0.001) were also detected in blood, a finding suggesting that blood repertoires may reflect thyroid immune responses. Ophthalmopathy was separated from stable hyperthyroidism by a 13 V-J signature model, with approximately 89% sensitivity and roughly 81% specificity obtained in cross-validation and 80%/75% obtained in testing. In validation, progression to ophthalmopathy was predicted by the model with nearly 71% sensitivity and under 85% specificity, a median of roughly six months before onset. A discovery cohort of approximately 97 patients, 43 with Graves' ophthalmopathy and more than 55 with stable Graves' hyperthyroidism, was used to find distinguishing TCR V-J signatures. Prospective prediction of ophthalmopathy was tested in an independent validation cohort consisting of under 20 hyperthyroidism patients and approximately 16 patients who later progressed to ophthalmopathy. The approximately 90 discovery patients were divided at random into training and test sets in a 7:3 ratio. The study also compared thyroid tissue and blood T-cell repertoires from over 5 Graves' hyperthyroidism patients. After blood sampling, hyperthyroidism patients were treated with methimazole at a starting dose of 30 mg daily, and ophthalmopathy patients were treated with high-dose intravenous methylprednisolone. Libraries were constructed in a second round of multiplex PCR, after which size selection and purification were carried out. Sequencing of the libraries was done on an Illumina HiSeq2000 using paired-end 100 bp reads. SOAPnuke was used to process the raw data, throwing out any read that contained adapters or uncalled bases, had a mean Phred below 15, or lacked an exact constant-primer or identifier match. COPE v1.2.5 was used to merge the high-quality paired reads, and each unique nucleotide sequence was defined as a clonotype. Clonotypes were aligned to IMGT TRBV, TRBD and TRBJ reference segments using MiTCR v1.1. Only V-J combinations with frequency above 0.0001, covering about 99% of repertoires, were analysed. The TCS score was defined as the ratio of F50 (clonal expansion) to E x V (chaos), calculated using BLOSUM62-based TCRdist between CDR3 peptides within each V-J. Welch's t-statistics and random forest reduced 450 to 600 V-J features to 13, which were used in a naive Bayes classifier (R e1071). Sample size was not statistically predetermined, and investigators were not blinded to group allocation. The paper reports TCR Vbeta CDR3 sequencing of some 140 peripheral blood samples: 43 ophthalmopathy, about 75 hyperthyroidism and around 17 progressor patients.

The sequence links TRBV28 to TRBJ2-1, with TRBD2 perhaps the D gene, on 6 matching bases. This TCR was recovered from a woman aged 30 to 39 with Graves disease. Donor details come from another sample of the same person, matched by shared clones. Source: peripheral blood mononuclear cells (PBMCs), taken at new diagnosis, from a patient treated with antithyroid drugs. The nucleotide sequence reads TGTGCCAGCTTGGGCAGTGGCGGGGAAAGCTCCTACAATGAGCAGTTCTTC. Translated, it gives CASLGSGGESSYNEQFF.